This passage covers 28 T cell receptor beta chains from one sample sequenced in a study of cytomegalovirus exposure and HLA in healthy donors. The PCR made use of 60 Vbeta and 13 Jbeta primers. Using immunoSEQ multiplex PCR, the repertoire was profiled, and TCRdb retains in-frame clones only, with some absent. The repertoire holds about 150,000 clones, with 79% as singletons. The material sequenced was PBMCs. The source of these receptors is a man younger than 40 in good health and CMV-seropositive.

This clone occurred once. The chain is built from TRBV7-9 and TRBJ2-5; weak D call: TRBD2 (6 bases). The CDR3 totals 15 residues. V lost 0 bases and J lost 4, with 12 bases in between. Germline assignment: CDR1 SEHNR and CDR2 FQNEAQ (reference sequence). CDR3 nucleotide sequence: TGTGCCAGCAGCTTAGCGCGGAGGGGCGGAGAGACCCAGTACTTC. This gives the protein CASSLARRGGETQYF. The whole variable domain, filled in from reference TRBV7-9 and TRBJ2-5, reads DTGVSQNPRHKITKRGQNVTFRCDPISEHNRLYWYRQTLGQGPEFLTYFQNEAQLEKSRLLSDRFSAERPKGSFSTLEIQRTEQGDSAMYLCASSLARRGGETQYFGPGTRLLVL.

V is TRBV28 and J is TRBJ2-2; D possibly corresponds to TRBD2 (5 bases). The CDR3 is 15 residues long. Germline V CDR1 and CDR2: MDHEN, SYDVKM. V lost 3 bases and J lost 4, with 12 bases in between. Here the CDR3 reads CASSLTGFSTGELFF. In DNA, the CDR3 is TGTGCCAGCAGTTTGACGGGATTTAGCACCGGGGAGCTGTTTTTT.

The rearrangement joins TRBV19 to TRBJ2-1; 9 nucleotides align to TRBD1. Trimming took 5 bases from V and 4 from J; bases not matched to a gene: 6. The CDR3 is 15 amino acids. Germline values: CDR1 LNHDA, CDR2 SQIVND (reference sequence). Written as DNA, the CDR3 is TGTGCCAGTAGTTCAACAGGGGGCTGGTACAATGAGCAGTTCTTC. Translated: CASSSTGGWYNEQFF.

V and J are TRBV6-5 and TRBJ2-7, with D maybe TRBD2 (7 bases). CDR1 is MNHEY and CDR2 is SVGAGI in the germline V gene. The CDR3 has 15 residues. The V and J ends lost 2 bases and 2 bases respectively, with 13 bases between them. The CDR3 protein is CASSYGGAPTYEQYF. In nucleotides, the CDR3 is TGTGCCAGCAGTTACGGGGGGGCTCCTACCTACGAGCAGTACTTC.

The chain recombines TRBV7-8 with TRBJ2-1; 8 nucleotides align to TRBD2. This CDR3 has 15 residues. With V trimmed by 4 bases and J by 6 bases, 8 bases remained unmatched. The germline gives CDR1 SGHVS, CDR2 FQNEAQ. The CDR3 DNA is TGTGCCAGCAGCTATAGGGCGGGAGGTGGCAATGAGCAGTTCTTC. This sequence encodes CASSYRAGGGNEQFF.

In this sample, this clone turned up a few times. In DNA form, the CDR3 reads TGTGCCAGCAGCTTAGACGGGCTAGCGGGAGTTGAGCAGTTCTTC. It translates to CASSLDGLAGVEQFF. This chain joins TRBV7-6 and TRBJ2-1, with 10 bases fitting TRBD2. Germline trimming cut 1 base from V and 9 bases from J; bases unmatched to any gene: 6. Germline lookup yields CDR1 SGHVS and CDR2 FNYEAQ. The CDR3 has 15 amino acids.

This chain's CDR3 is CSVVGGGGAYEQYF. The CDR3 bases are TGCAGCGTTGTGGGGGGTGGGGGAGCCTACGAGCAGTACTTC. V usage is TRBV29-1 and J usage is TRBJ2-7; a weak D match, TRBD2 (6 bases). This CDR3 has 14 amino acids. V was pared by 4 bases and J by 2 bases, with 15 bases between. Germline-derived CDR1 and CDR2 are SQVTM and ANQGSEA.

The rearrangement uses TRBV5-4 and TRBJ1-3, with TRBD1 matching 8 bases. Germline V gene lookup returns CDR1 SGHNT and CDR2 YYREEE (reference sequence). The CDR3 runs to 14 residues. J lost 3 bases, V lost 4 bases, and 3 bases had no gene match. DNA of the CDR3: TGTGCCAGCAGCACACAGGGGGTTGGAAACACCATATATTTT. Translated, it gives CASSTQGVGNTIYF.

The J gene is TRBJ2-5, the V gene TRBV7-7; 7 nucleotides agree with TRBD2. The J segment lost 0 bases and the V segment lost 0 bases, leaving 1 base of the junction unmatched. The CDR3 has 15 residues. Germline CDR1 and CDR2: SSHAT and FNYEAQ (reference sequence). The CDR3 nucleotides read TGTGCCAGCAGCTTAGCTGCGGGGGACCAAGAGACCCAGTACTTC. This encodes CASSLAAGDQETQYF.

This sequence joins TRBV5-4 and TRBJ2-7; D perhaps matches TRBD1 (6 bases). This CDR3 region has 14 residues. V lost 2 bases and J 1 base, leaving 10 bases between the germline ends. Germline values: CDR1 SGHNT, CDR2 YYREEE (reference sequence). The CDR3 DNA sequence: TGTGCCAGCAGCTTTGGGACACGATCCTACGAGCAGTACTTC. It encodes CASSFGTRSYEQYF.

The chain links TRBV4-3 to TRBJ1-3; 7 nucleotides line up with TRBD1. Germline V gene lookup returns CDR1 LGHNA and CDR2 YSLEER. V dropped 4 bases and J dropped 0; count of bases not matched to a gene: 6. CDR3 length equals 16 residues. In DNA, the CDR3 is TGCGCCAGCAGCCGAGAACAGGGGTACTCTGGAAACACCATATATTTT. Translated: CASSREQGYSGNTIYF.

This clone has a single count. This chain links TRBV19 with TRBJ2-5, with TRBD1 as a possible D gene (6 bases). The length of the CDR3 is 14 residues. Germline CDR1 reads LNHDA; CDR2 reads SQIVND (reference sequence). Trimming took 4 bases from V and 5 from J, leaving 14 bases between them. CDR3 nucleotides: TGTGCCAGTAGTACCCCACAGGGATGGGAGACCCAGTACTTC. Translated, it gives CASSTPQGWETQYF.

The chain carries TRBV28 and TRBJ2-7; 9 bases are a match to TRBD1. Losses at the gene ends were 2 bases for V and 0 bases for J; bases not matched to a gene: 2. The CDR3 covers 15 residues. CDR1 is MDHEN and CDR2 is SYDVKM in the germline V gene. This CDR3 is CASSLPGQGSYEQYF. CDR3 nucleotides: TGTGCCAGCAGTTTACCGGGACAGGGCTCCTACGAGCAGTACTTC. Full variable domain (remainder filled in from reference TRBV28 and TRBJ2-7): DVKVTQSSRYLVKRTGEKVFLECVQDMDHENMFWYRQDPGLGLRLIYFSYDVKMKEKGDIPEGYSVSREKKERFSLILESASTNQTSMYLCASSLPGQGSYEQYFGPGTRLTVT.

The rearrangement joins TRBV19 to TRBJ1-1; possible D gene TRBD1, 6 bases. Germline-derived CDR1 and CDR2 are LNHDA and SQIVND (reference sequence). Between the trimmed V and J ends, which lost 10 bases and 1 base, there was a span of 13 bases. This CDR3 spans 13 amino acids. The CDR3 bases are TGTGCCACCTCCCCAGGGGCGAACACTGAAGCTTTCTTT. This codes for CATSPGANTEAFF.

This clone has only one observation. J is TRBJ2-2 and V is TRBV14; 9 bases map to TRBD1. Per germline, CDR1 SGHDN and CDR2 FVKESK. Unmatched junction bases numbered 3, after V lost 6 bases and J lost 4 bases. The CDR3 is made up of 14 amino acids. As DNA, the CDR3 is TGTGCCAGCAGTAAGACAGGGGGCACCGGGGAGCTGTTTTTT. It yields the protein CASSKTGGTGELFF. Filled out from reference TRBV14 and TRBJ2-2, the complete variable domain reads EAGVTQFPSHSVIEKGQTVTLRCDPISGHDNLYWYRRVMGKEIKFLLHFVKESKQDESGMPNNRFLAERTGGTYSTLKVQPAELEDSGVYFCASSKTGGTGELFFGEGSRLTVL.

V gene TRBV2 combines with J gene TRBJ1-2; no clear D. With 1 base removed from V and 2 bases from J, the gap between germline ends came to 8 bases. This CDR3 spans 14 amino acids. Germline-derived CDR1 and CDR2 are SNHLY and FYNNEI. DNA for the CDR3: TGTGCCAGCAGTGAAGGCGGCGGGAACTATGGCTACACCTTC. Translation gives CASSEGGGNYGYTF.

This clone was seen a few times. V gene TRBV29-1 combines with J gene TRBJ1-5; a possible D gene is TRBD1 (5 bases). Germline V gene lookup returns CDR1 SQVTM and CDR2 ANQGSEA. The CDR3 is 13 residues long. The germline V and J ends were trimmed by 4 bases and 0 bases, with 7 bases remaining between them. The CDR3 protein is CSVARASNQPQHF. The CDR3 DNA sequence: TGCAGCGTTGCCAGGGCTAGCAATCAGCCCCAGCATTTT.

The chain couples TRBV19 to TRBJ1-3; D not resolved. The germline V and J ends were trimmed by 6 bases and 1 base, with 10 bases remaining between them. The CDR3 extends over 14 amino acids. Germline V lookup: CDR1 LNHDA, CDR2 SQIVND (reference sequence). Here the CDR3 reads CASRPAVSGNTIYF. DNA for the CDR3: TGTGCCAGTAGACCCGCGGTGTCTGGAAACACCATATATTTT.

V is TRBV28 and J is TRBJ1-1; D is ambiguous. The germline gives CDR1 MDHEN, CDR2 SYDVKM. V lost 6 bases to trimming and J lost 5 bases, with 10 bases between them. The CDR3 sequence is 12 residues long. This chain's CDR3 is CASSAVRTEAFF. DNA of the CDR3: TGTGCCAGCAGCGCGGTGAGGACTGAAGCTTTCTTT.

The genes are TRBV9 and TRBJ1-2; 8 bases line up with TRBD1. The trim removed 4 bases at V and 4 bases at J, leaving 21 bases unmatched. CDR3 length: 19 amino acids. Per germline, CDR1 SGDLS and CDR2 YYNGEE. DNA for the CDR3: TGTGCCAGCAGCCGACCCTTTCCCGAGGACAGGGTAGGGTTCTATGGCTACACCTTC. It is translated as CASSRPFPEDRVGFYGYTF.

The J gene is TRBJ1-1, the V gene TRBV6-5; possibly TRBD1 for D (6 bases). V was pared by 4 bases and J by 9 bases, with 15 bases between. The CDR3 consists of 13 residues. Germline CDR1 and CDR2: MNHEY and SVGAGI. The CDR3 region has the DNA TGTGCCAGCAGTTCGGACAGCCAAGGGCAAGCTTTCTTT. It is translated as CASSSDSQGQAFF.

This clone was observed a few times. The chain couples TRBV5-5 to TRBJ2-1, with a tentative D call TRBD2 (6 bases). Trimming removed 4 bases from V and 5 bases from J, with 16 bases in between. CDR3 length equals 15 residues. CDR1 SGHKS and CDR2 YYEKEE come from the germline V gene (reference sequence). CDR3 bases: TGTGCCAGCAGCCTCCGTGGCGGGGCTAACAATGAGCAGTTCTTC. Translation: CASSLRGGANNEQFF.

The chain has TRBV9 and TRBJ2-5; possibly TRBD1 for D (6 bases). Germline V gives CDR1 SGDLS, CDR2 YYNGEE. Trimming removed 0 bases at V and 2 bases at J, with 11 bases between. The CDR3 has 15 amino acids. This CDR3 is CASSVETGSQETQYF. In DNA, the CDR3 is TGTGCCAGCAGCGTAGAGACAGGTTCGCAAGAGACCCAGTACTTC.

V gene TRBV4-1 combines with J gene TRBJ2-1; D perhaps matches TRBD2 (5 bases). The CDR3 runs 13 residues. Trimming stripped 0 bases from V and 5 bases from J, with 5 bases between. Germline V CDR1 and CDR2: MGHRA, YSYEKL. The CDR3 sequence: CASSQEEDNEQFF. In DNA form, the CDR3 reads TGCGCCAGCAGCCAAGAGGAGGACAATGAGCAGTTCTTC.

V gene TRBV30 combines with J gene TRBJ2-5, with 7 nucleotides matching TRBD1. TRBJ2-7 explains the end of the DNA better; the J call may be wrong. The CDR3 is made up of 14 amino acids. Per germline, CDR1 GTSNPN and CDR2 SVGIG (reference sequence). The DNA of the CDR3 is TGTGCCTGGAAAATGAGGACAGGACAATACGAGCAGTACTTC. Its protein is CAWKMRTGQYEQYF.

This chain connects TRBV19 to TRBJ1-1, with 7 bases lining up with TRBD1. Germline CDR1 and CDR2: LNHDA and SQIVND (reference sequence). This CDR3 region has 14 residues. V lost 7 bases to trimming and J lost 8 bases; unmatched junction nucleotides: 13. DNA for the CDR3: TGTGCCAGTACCCGGGACAGTGGGTCGACGGAAGCTTTCTTT. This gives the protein CASTRDSGSTEAFF.

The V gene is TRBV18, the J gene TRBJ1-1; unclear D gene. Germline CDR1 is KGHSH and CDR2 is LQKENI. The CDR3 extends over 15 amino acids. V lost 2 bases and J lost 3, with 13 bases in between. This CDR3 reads CASSPSAAGYTEAFF. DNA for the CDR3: TGTGCCAGCTCACCATCCGCGGCGGGGTACACTGAAGCTTTCTTT. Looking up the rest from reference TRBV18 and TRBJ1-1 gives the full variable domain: NAGVMQNPRHLVRRRGQEARLRCSPMKGHSHVYWYRQLPEEGLKFMVYLQKENIIDESGMPKERFSAEFPKEGPSILRIQQVVRGDSAAYFCASSPSAAGYTEAFFGQGTRLTVV.

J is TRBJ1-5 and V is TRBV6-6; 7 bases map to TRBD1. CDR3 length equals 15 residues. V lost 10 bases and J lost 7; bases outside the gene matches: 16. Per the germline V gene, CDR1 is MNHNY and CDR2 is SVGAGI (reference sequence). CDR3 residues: CATEGTGVSYQPQHF. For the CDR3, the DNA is TGTGCCACCGAGGGAACAGGGGTAAGCTACCAGCCCCAGCATTTT.